The 23 T cell receptor beta chains presented below share a single source sample, sequenced in a study of cytomegalovirus exposure and HLA in healthy donors. Vbeta (60) and Jbeta (13) primers were used in the PCR. Produced via immunoSEQ multiplex PCR; TCRdb's table is partial and in-frame only. The sample contains about 100,000 clones, around 81% of which appear only once. Sequenced: PBMCs. These receptors were obtained from an older woman in good health and CMV-seropositive.

The chain carries TRBV19 and TRBJ2-3; 9 bases agree with TRBD1. The CDR3 spans 13 residues. Germline V gene data show CDR1 as LNHDA and CDR2 as SQIVND (reference sequence). Losses at the gene ends were 5 bases for V and 4 bases for J; bases not matched to a gene: 1. CDR3 in amino acids: CASSRDRADTQYF. DNA for the CDR3: TGTGCCAGTAGTCGGGACAGGGCAGATACGCAGTATTTT.

The chain carries TRBV20-1 and TRBJ2-7; D might be TRBD1 (6 bases). CDR3 length equals 11 residues. Germline assignment: CDR1 DFQATT and CDR2 SNEGSKA (reference sequence). Trimming removed 7 bases from V and 3 bases from J, with 10 bases in between. The CDR3 protein is CSVSQGYEQYF. The CDR3 region has the DNA TGCAGTGTTTCACAGGGCTACGAGCAGTACTTC.

This sequence joins TRBV28 and TRBJ2-2, with D tentatively TRBD2 (6 bases). V lost 5 bases and J lost 3, with 16 bases in between. Germline CDR1 reads MDHEN; CDR2 reads SYDVKM. The CDR3 runs 16 residues. The CDR3 region has the DNA TGTGCCAGCAGTCCCCCCAGCCTAGCGTACACCGGGGAGCTGTTTTTT. Protein product: CASSPPSLAYTGELFF.

CDR3 amino acids: CASSHGQGARGYTF. Here the CDR3 DNA reads TGTGCCAGTAGTCACGGACAGGGGGCTCGGGGCTACACCTTC. The chain joins TRBV19 to TRBJ1-2; 11 bases line up with TRBD1. J lost 8 bases, V lost 5 bases, and 7 bases had no gene match. Germline loops: CDR1 LNHDA, CDR2 SQIVND (reference sequence). CDR3 length: 14 residues. Full variable domain (remainder filled in from reference TRBV19 and TRBJ1-2): DGGITQSPKYLFRKEGQNVTLSCEQNLNHDAMYWYRQDPGQGLRLIYYSQIVNDFQKGDIAEGYSVSREKKESFPLTVTSAQKNPTAFYLCASSHGQGARGYTFGSGTRLTVV.

The V gene is TRBV4-1, the J gene TRBJ2-5; 7 positions agree with TRBD1. Germline V gene data show CDR1 as MGHRA and CDR2 as YSYEKL. The CDR3 has 17 residues. J gave up 11 bases and V 4 bases, and 22 bases lay outside the gene matches. The CDR3 DNA reads TGCGCCAGCAGCCTCCTAGGGAGACAGGGCGGCGGCGGAGAGCAGTACTTC. It yields the protein CASSLLGRQGGGGEQYF.

This clone was observed a handful of times. The V and J genes are TRBV7-2 and TRBJ2-6; TRBD2 aligns across 7 bases. The CDR3 has 17 residues. Trimming removed 5 bases from V and 0 bases from J; junction bases left unmatched: 7. Germline V lookup: CDR1 SGHTA, CDR2 FQGNSA. The CDR3 reads CASSIRLAPSGANVLTF. The CDR3 DNA reads as TGTGCCAGCAGCATCCGACTAGCTCCCTCTGGGGCCAACGTCCTGACTTTC.

The V and J genes are TRBV11-2 and TRBJ2-7; D ambiguous. The CDR3 runs 11 residues. Per germline, CDR1 SGHAT and CDR2 FQNNGV. The ends were cut back, 5 bases at V and 6 bases at J, with 8 bases in the middle. DNA for the CDR3: TGTGCCAGCAGCCCTCGGAGCGAGCAGTACTTC. The encoded protein is CASSPRSEQYF.

The chain joins TRBV2 to TRBJ2-2; 13 bases match TRBD2. Germline CDR1 reads SNHLY; CDR2 reads FYNNEI. Unmatched junction bases numbered 8, after V lost 4 bases and J lost 3 bases. The CDR3 runs to 18 residues. The CDR3 loop is CASSGLTSGRVYTGELFF. DNA for the CDR3: TGTGCCAGCAGTGGCCTCACTAGCGGGAGGGTTTACACCGGGGAGCTGTTTTTT.

The chain couples TRBV5-1 to TRBJ2-2, with 9 nucleotides matching TRBD2. CDR1 and CDR2 from the germline V gene are SGHRS and YFSETQ. The CDR3 is 16 amino acids. Germline trimming cut 2 bases from V and 3 bases from J; bases unmatched to any gene: 5. CDR3 protein: CASSLRVAGDTGELFF. CDR3 nucleotide sequence: TGCGCCAGCAGCTTACGAGTAGCGGGGGACACCGGGGAGCTGTTTTTT.

J is TRBJ2-7 and V is TRBV28; TRBD2 matches 9 bases. The CDR3 spans 14 residues. From germline, CDR1 is MDHEN and CDR2 SYDVKM. With 1 base clipped from V and 6 bases from J, the junction kept 4 bases outside the gene matches. CDR3 region: CASSLSAGGSEQYF. CDR3 nucleotides: TGTGCCAGCAGTTTATCAGCGGGAGGATCCGAGCAGTACTTC.

The chain recombines TRBV10-3 with TRBJ2-2; possible D gene TRBD2, 6 bases. Germline V gene data show CDR1 as ENHRY and CDR2 as SYGVKD. The CDR3 has 14 residues. V lost 6 bases and J 4 bases, leaving 12 bases between the germline ends. The CDR3 reads CAIRSGPSTGELFF. The CDR3 nucleotides read TGTGCCATCAGAAGCGGGCCCTCCACCGGGGAGCTGTTTTTT.

The table lists this clone with a count of one. CDR3 sequence (DNA): TGCGCCAGCAGTTCCTTCAGCGGGAGGCCCTTGACCGTAGAGCAGTACTTC. Translating it yields CASSSFSGRPLTVEQYF. The rearrangement joins TRBV5-1 to TRBJ2-7; 9 bases align to TRBD2. Germline V gene data show CDR1 as SGHRS and CDR2 as YFSETQ. CDR3 length: 17 residues. After removal of 5 bases from V and 7 bases from J, the junction contained 19 bases not matched to a gene.

The chain combines TRBV11-2 with TRBJ2-7; 11 bases match TRBD2. Losses at the gene ends were 1 base for V and 4 bases for J; bases not matched to a gene: 6. The CDR3 is 16 residues long. Germline CDR1 is SGHAT and CDR2 is FQNNGV. The CDR3 sequence: CASSLGLLAGGYEQYF. CDR3 nucleotides: TGTGCCAGCAGCTTAGGGTTGCTAGCGGGAGGATACGAGCAGTACTTC.

CDR3 residues: CASRAGGKTQYF. The CDR3 DNA reads TGTGCCAGCAGGGCGGGAGGGAAGACCCAGTACTTC. The chain has TRBV28 and TRBJ2-5, with TRBD2 identical over 9 bases. Germline V CDR1 and CDR2: MDHEN, SYDVKM. Unmatched junction bases numbered 2, after V lost 6 bases and J lost 6 bases. This CDR3 is 12 amino acids long.

The V and J genes are TRBV11-2 and TRBJ2-3, with D tentatively TRBD2 (5 bases). Trimming pared 4 bases from V and 4 bases from J, leaving 12 bases between. CDR3 length: 14 amino acids. Germline CDR1 is SGHAT and CDR2 is FQNNGV. The CDR3 spells CASSSYRGADTQYF. CDR3 DNA: TGTGCCAGCAGCTCCTACCGGGGAGCAGATACGCAGTATTTT.

The chain carries TRBV4-3 and TRBJ2-7; a weak D match, TRBD1 (6 bases). The ends were cut back, 1 base at V and 0 bases at J, with 7 bases in the middle. The CDR3 contains 14 residues. Germline CDR1 and CDR2: LGHNA and YSLEER. Here the CDR3 DNA reads TGCGCCAGCAGCCAAGGGGACACCTCCTACGAGCAGTACTTC. Protein product: CASSQGDTSYEQYF.

The rearrangement uses TRBV4-1 and TRBJ2-3, with 7 bases identical to TRBD2. The junction had 5 bases not matched to a gene; V was cut back by 2 bases and J by 0 bases. The V gene's germline CDR1 is MGHRA and CDR2 YSYEKL. The CDR3 runs 16 residues. DNA for the CDR3: TGCGCCAGCAGCCAACCACTAGCGCCTAGCACAGATACGCAGTATTTT. Amino acids: CASSQPLAPSTDTQYF.

The chain has TRBV28 and TRBJ1-4; 8 bases align to TRBD1. Germline loops: CDR1 MDHEN, CDR2 SYDVKM. This CDR3 region has 14 residues. J gave up 7 bases and V 3 bases, and 4 bases lay outside the gene matches. CDR3 region: CASSLPGTGEKLFF. The CDR3 nucleotides are TGTGCCAGCAGTTTGCCTGGGACAGGTGAAAAACTGTTTTTT.

This clone occurred a few times. The J gene is TRBJ2-1, the V gene TRBV5-4; TRBD2 might be the D (6 bases). CDR1 and CDR2 from the germline V gene are SGHNT and YYREEE (reference sequence). The V gene lost 0 bases and the J gene lost 3 bases, with 10 bases spanning the gap. The CDR3 length is 15 residues. Written as DNA, the CDR3 is TGTGCCAGCAGCTTGGTCAATAGCGGCTACAATGAGCAGTTCTTC. As protein: CASSLVNSGYNEQFF. The full variable domain, its missing parts supplied by reference TRBV5-4 and TRBJ2-1, is ETGVTQSPTHLIKTRGQQVTLRCSSQSGHNTVSWYQQALGQGPQFIFQYYREEENGRGNFPPRFSGLQFPNYSSELNVNALELDDSALYLCASSLVNSGYNEQFFGPGTRLTVL.

The chain links TRBV6-5 to TRBJ1-1; the match to TRBD1 covers 7 bases. The V and J ends lost 6 bases and 3 bases, in that order; junction bases with no gene match: 7. The CDR3 extends over 14 amino acids. Germline V gene sequence: CDR1 MNHEY, CDR2 SVGAGI. The CDR3 DNA reads as TGTGCCAGCAGCCCATACAGGGGATACACTGAAGCTTTCTTT. As protein: CASSPYRGYTEAFF.

The chain couples TRBV15 to TRBJ2-7; D may be TRBD2 (5 bases). This CDR3 comprises 13 residues. Trimming cost V 7 bases and J 6 bases, with 16 bases left between them. The germline V gene has CDR1 LNHNV and CDR2 YYDKDF (reference sequence). CDR3 loop: CATTQGSASEQYF. CDR3 coding DNA: TGTGCCACCACCCAAGGTAGCGCAAGCGAGCAGTACTTC.

This clone has only a few counts. J is TRBJ2-1 and V is TRBV6-6, with unresolved D. The CDR3 spans 16 residues. V lost 2 bases to trimming and J lost 2 bases, with 13 bases between them. Looked up from germline, CDR1 is MNHNY and CDR2 is SVGAGI (reference sequence). CDR3 sequence (DNA): TGTGCCAGCAGTTACATTCCTAATCCCCCCTACAATGAGCAGTTCTTC. Protein product: CASSYIPNPPYNEQFF.

This clone appeared once. The chain combines TRBV7-2 with TRBJ1-1; 7 bases are a match to TRBD1. The CDR3 covers 17 residues. Per the germline V gene, CDR1 is SGHTA and CDR2 is FQGNSA. V gave up 5 bases and J gave up 0 bases; unmatched junction bases: 12. CDR3 region: CASSPAYRGPLNTEAFF. CDR3 nucleotide sequence: TGTGCCAGCAGCCCGGCATACAGGGGACCATTGAACACTGAAGCTTTCTTT. Complete variable domain (other parts from reference TRBV7-2 and TRBJ1-1): GAGVSQSPSNKVTEKGKDVELRCDPISGHTALYWYRQSLGQGLEFLIYFQGNSAPDKSGLPSDRFSAERTGGSVSTLTIQRTQQEDSAVYLCASSPAYRGPLNTEAFFGQGTRLTVV.